These T cell receptor beta chains were read from a single sample in a study of blood T cells in healthy people across ages. TCRdb itself ran the 5' RACE reads through MiXCR, one entry per CDR3 protein. The data contain over 600,000 distinct CDR3 sequences, around 41% of them singletons. The sequenced sample consisted of blood. The receptors come from a man older than 75 in good health. Both conserved end residues are part of each CDR3. The D gene is left open where the match is weak. Only some rows state a clone size, as once, few, many or a class for expanded clones.

v_gene: TRBV7-2
j_gene: TRBJ2-3
d_gene: -
abundance: -
CDR3nt: TGTGCCAGCAGCTTACGGGCGACCACAGATACGCAGTATTTT
CDR3aa: CASSLRATTDTQYF

v_gene: TRBV4-1
j_gene: TRBJ2-1
d_gene: TRBD1
abundance: -
CDR3nt: TGCGCCAGCAGCCAAGAAGCCCGGAACAGGGGTCGGAATGAGCAGTTCTTC
CDR3aa: CASSQEARNRGRNEQFF

v_gene: TRBV20-1
j_gene: TRBJ2-5
d_gene: -
abundance: many
CDR3nt: TGCAGTGCTAGAGTGGCAGGAGAGACCCAGTACTTC
CDR3aa: CSARVAGETQYF

v_gene: TRBV29-1
j_gene: TRBJ1-2
d_gene: -
abundance: few
CDR3nt: TGCAGCGTTGAAGATCGAGAGGGAACCTATGGCTACACCTTC
CDR3aa: CSVEDREGTYGYTF

v_gene: TRBV12-3/TRBV12-4
j_gene: TRBJ2-7
d_gene: TRBD2
abundance: once
CDR3nt: TGTGCCAGCAGTTCACCGGGACTAGCGAGGAGCGAGCAGTACTTC
CDR3aa: CASSSPGLARSEQYF

v_gene: TRBV12-5
j_gene: TRBJ2-3
d_gene: -
abundance: few
CDR3nt: TGTGCTAGTGGTTTGGTATTTCTCGCAAGGGGCGAAGTTTCAGATACGCAGTATTTT
CDR3aa: CASGLVFLARGEVSDTQYF

v_gene: TRBV16
j_gene: TRBJ2-1
d_gene: -
abundance: few
CDR3nt: TGTGCCAGCAGCCAATCTGGCGGGGTGAGGGGTGAGCAGTTCTTC
CDR3aa: CASSQSGGVRGEQFF

v_gene: TRBV12-3/TRBV12-4
j_gene: TRBJ1-1
d_gene: -
abundance: few
CDR3nt: TGTGCCAGCAGTTTAGCGTTTTCGGGGCCTGAAGCTTTCTTT
CDR3aa: CASSLAFSGPEAFF

v_gene: TRBV20-1
j_gene: TRBJ2-1
d_gene: TRBD2
abundance: many
CDR3nt: TGCAGTGCTAGGGCTCGGGGACTAGCGGGAGAAAGCTCCTACAATGAGCAGTTCTTC
CDR3aa: CSARARGLAGESSYNEQFF

v_gene: TRBV6-6
j_gene: TRBJ2-1
d_gene: TRBD2
abundance: few
CDR3nt: TGTGCCAGCAGTTCTCTAGCGGGGGGGACCTACAATGAGCAGTTCTTC
CDR3aa: CASSSLAGGTYNEQFF

v_gene: TRBV30
j_gene: TRBJ2-5
d_gene: -
abundance: -
CDR3nt: TGTGCCTGGACCTCCTCTTGGGGGTATGAGCAGTACTTC
CDR3aa: CAWTSSWGYEQYF

v_gene: TRBV28
j_gene: TRBJ2-7
d_gene: TRBD1
abundance: -
CDR3nt: TGTGCCAGCAGTTGGACAGGCTACGAGCAGTACTTC
CDR3aa: CASSWTGYEQYF

v_gene: TRBV20-1
j_gene: TRBJ2-7
d_gene: TRBD1
abundance: -
CDR3nt: TGCAGTGCTTTCCTCGGGGACAGAAGCTACGAGCAGTACTTC
CDR3aa: CSAFLGDRSYEQYF

v_gene: TRBV15
j_gene: TRBJ1-6
d_gene: -
abundance: many
CDR3nt: TGTGCCACCAGCAGAGGGGAAGGGACCTTTACAAATTCACCCCTCCACTTT
CDR3aa: CATSRGEGTFTNSPLHF

v_gene: TRBV13
j_gene: TRBJ2-1
d_gene: -
abundance: -
CDR3nt: TGTGCCAGCAGCCCAGAGACAGTTAACTACAATGAGCAGTTCTTC
CDR3aa: CASSPETVNYNEQFF

v_gene: TRBV7-9
j_gene: TRBJ2-7
d_gene: TRBD2
abundance: many
CDR3nt: TGTGCCAGCAGCTTTAGGACTAGCGGCTCCTACGAGCAGTACTTC
CDR3aa: CASSFRTSGSYEQYF

v_gene: TRBV3-1
j_gene: TRBJ2-5
d_gene: TRBD2
abundance: once
CDR3nt: TGTGCCAGCAGCTACCGGCTAGCGGGAGGGCCGGGTTCGGAGACCCAGTACTTC
CDR3aa: CASSYRLAGGPGSETQYF

v_gene: TRBV10-1
j_gene: TRBJ2-7
d_gene: TRBD1
abundance: -
CDR3nt: TGCGCCAGCAGTCCAAACAGGGGTTCGAGCCCCTACGAGCAGTACTTC
CDR3aa: CASSPNRGSSPYEQYF

v_gene: TRBV20-1
j_gene: TRBJ2-7
d_gene: -
abundance: many
CDR3nt: TGCAGTGCTCGGGACGGGGGCGGGTACGAGCAGTACTTC
CDR3aa: CSARDGGGYEQYF

v_gene: TRBV27
j_gene: TRBJ2-7
d_gene: TRBD2
abundance: -
CDR3nt: TGTGCCCGCAGTTCGGGACTAGCAACGACCTACGAGCAGTACTTC
CDR3aa: CARSSGLATTYEQYF

v_gene: TRBV27
j_gene: TRBJ2-6
d_gene: -
abundance: -
CDR3nt: TGTGCCAGCAGTTTAATGGGTACTGGGGCCAACGTCCTGACTTTC
CDR3aa: CASSLMGTGANVLTF

v_gene: TRBV12-3/TRBV12-4
j_gene: TRBJ2-4
d_gene: TRBD1
abundance: few
CDR3nt: TGTGCCAGCAGTCGGACAGGGGGCTCGAACATTCAGTACTTC
CDR3aa: CASSRTGGSNIQYF

v_gene: TRBV29-1
j_gene: TRBJ2-5
d_gene: -
abundance: -
CDR3nt: TGCAGCGTTGAAGGGGTCGGGGTAGGGGAGACCCAGTACTTC
CDR3aa: CSVEGVGVGETQYF

v_gene: TRBV19
j_gene: TRBJ2-3
d_gene: -
abundance: -
CDR3nt: TGTGCCAGTAGTATAGACCGACAAGTCCGGACAGATACGCAGTATTTT
CDR3aa: CASSIDRQVRTDTQYF

v_gene: TRBV5-1
j_gene: TRBJ2-6
d_gene: -
abundance: few
CDR3nt: TGCGCCAGCAGCCCCCCATCCCGGAGGGGGGCCAACGTCCTGACTTTC
CDR3aa: CASSPPSRRGANVLTF

v_gene: TRBV20-1
j_gene: TRBJ2-1
d_gene: -
abundance: -
CDR3nt: TGCAGTGCTAGGGGCCAGGTCGGCTACAATGAGCAGTTCTTC
CDR3aa: CSARGQVGYNEQFF

v_gene: TRBV12-3/TRBV12-4
j_gene: TRBJ1-1
d_gene: -
abundance: -
CDR3nt: TGTGCCAGCAGTTTACGCGCGAGGGCTTTCTTT
CDR3aa: CASSLRARAFF

v_gene: TRBV5-5
j_gene: TRBJ1-2
d_gene: TRBD1
abundance: many
CDR3nt: TGTGCCAGCAGCTCTCAGGCCGGGACAGGGTTTGGCTACACCTTC
CDR3aa: CASSSQAGTGFGYTF

v_gene: TRBV28
j_gene: TRBJ2-7
d_gene: -
abundance: -
CDR3nt: TGCGCCAGCAGTGTCCCCGGGGCGAGGTTCTACGAGCAGTACTTC
CDR3aa: CASSVPGARFYEQYF

v_gene: TRBV24-1
j_gene: TRBJ2-1
d_gene: TRBD2
abundance: few
CDR3nt: TGTGCCACCAGTGATTCGGGACTAGCGGGACACAATGAGCAGTTCTTC
CDR3aa: CATSDSGLAGHNEQFF

v_gene: TRBV4-3
j_gene: TRBJ2-7
d_gene: TRBD2
abundance: -
CDR3nt: TGCGCCAGCAGCCAAGATTTAGGTGGGTTAGCGGGAGGCCCCTACAATGAGCAGTACTTC
CDR3aa: CASSQDLGGLAGGPYNEQYF

v_gene: TRBV15
j_gene: TRBJ2-2
d_gene: -
abundance: -
CDR3nt: TGTGCCACCAGCAGCATCGGGGACCGGAACACCGGGGAGCTGTTTTTT
CDR3aa: CATSSIGDRNTGELFF

v_gene: TRBV10-3
j_gene: TRBJ2-7
d_gene: -
abundance: -
CDR3nt: TGTGCCATCATGGGAATTGGGGACGAGCAGTACTTC
CDR3aa: CAIMGIGDEQYF

v_gene: TRBV7-2
j_gene: TRBJ1-2
d_gene: -
abundance: many
CDR3nt: TGTGCCAGCAGCTTGAAGGACTATGGCTACACCTTC
CDR3aa: CASSLKDYGYTF

v_gene: TRBV20-1
j_gene: TRBJ2-5
d_gene: -
abundance: few
CDR3nt: TGCAGTGCTAGAGACCCTAACGGGGGAGAGACCCAGTACTTC
CDR3aa: CSARDPNGGETQYF

v_gene: TRBV5-1
j_gene: TRBJ2-5
d_gene: TRBD1
abundance: -
CDR3nt: TGCGCCAGCAGCCCACAGGGGGTTCGGGGTGAGACCCAGTACTTC
CDR3aa: CASSPQGVRGETQYF

v_gene: TRBV12-3/TRBV12-4
j_gene: TRBJ1-2
d_gene: TRBD1
abundance: few
CDR3nt: TGTGCCAGCAGTTTCCCCCAGGGGGCCAAGATAAACTATGGCTACACCTTC
CDR3aa: CASSFPQGAKINYGYTF

v_gene: TRBV10-3
j_gene: TRBJ2-1
d_gene: -
abundance: -
CDR3nt: TGTGCCATCGACGGGGGACTCAATGAGCAGTTCTTC
CDR3aa: CAIDGGLNEQFF

v_gene: TRBV10-1
j_gene: TRBJ2-2
d_gene: TRBD2
abundance: -
CDR3nt: TGCGCCAGCAGTGAGTCCGGGACTAGTCCCGGGGAGCTGTTTTTT
CDR3aa: CASSESGTSPGELFF

v_gene: TRBV11-2
j_gene: TRBJ1-1
d_gene: -
abundance: -
CDR3nt: TGTGCCAGCAGCTTAAACGCAGGGAGGGCTGAAGCTTTCTTT
CDR3aa: CASSLNAGRAEAFF

v_gene: TRBV21-1
j_gene: TRBJ1-1
d_gene: -
abundance: once
CDR3nt: TGTGCCAGCAGCAAAGGCAATATTGAAGCTTTCTTT
CDR3aa: CASSKGNIEAFF

v_gene: TRBV4-3
j_gene: TRBJ1-4
d_gene: TRBD1
abundance: -
CDR3nt: TGCGCCAGCAGCCAAGGGGACAGAACCCTAACTAATGAAAAACTGTTTTTT
CDR3aa: CASSQGDRTLTNEKLFF

v_gene: TRBV12-3/TRBV12-4
j_gene: TRBJ1-4
d_gene: -
abundance: -
CDR3nt: TGTGCCAGCAGTTTAGCGACGGCAGCTAATGAAAAACTGTTTTTT
CDR3aa: CASSLATAANEKLFF

v_gene: TRBV4-3
j_gene: TRBJ2-1
d_gene: TRBD1
abundance: few
CDR3nt: TGCGCCAGCAGCCAAGATTTAGGGACAGGTTACAATGAGCAGTTCTTC
CDR3aa: CASSQDLGTGYNEQFF

v_gene: TRBV6-5
j_gene: TRBJ2-1
d_gene: TRBD2
abundance: -
CDR3nt: TGTGCCAGCAGTTCCCCGACTAGCGGGAGTCGGGGCTCCTACAATGAGCAGTTCTTC
CDR3aa: CASSSPTSGSRGSYNEQFF

v_gene: TRBV28
j_gene: TRBJ1-1
d_gene: -
abundance: -
CDR3nt: TGTGCCAGCAGAAACCAGATGAACACTGAAGCTTTCTTT
CDR3aa: CASRNQMNTEAFF

v_gene: TRBV20-1
j_gene: TRBJ2-7
d_gene: TRBD2
abundance: once
CDR3nt: TGCAGTGCTAGACAAGGGACTAGCGGGGGGTACGAGCAGTACTTC
CDR3aa: CSARQGTSGGYEQYF

v_gene: TRBV9
j_gene: TRBJ1-2
d_gene: TRBD1
abundance: -
CDR3nt: TGTGCCAGCACCTCCTCCGGGACAGAACCTTATGGCTACACCTTC
CDR3aa: CASTSSGTEPYGYTF

v_gene: TRBV11-1
j_gene: TRBJ2-1
d_gene: TRBD2
abundance: few
CDR3nt: TGTGCCAGCAGCACAAGCGGGAGTGGGTACAATGAGCAGTTCTTC
CDR3aa: CASSTSGSGYNEQFF

v_gene: TRBV4-2
j_gene: TRBJ2-3
d_gene: TRBD2
abundance: -
CDR3nt: TGTGCCAGCAGCCAAGGGGCTAGCGGGAGTATGGGTATTGGTACAGATACGCAGTATTTT
CDR3aa: CASSQGASGSMGIGTDTQYF

v_gene: TRBV28
j_gene: TRBJ1-6
d_gene: -
abundance: few
CDR3nt: TGTGCCAGCAGTTTAGAGGTGACACCCCTCCACTTT
CDR3aa: CASSLEVTPLHF

v_gene: TRBV12-3/TRBV12-4
j_gene: TRBJ1-5
d_gene: -
abundance: few
CDR3nt: TGTGCCAGCACCCTGGACAGCTATAGCAATCAGCCCCAGCATTTT
CDR3aa: CASTLDSYSNQPQHF

v_gene: TRBV27
j_gene: TRBJ1-1
d_gene: TRBD1
abundance: -
CDR3nt: TGTGCCAGCAGTTTATGGCAGGGGGGGATGAACACTGAAGCTTTCTTT
CDR3aa: CASSLWQGGMNTEAFF

v_gene: TRBV2
j_gene: TRBJ2-7
d_gene: -
abundance: -
CDR3nt: TGTGCCAGCAGGTCTAGACCGGGACACCTCTACGAGCAGTACTTC
CDR3aa: CASRSRPGHLYEQYF

v_gene: TRBV20-1
j_gene: TRBJ1-4
d_gene: TRBD1
abundance: -
CDR3nt: TGCAGTGCTCGGGACAGGGGGCCAGCAACTAATGAAAAACTGTTTTTT
CDR3aa: CSARDRGPATNEKLFF